Shown below are 19 T cell receptor beta chains from a single sample sequenced in a study of vaccination effects on CD4 cells after COVID-19. Their specific antigens are unknown. Following 10 days of culture, CD4+ T cells were isolated. Subjects were given two BNT162b2 or mRNA-1273 vaccine doses. Data came from immunoSEQ multiplex PCR; TCRdb stores just in-frame clones and leaves some out. This sample has 57,000 or so clones, with just under 80% found just once. Sequencing was performed on CD4+ T cells from PBMCs cultured without peptide, taken after COVID-19 vaccination. Receptors were obtained from a human donor who received a COVID-19 vaccine.

The chain carries TRBV28 and TRBJ1-1; D uncertain. The CDR3 is made up of 13 amino acids. Per germline, CDR1 MDHEN and CDR2 SYDVKM. The CDR3 region has the DNA TGTGCTATTCTCGACGGAACGAACACTGAAGCTTTCTTT. As protein: CAILDGTNTEAFF.

V usage is TRBV7-3 and J usage is TRBJ1-2, with 9 bases matching TRBD1. Losses at the gene ends were 3 bases for V and 8 bases for J; bases not matched to a gene: 10. The CDR3 is 15 amino acids. In germline, CDR1 is SGHTA, CDR2 FQGTGA. This CDR3 is CASSLTGTGTRGYTF. In DNA form, the CDR3 reads TGTGCCAGCAGCTTGACCGGGACAGGGACACGGGGCTACACCTTC.

The rearrangement links TRBV10-3 to TRBJ2-2; TRBD2 agrees at 7 bases. The CDR3 loop spans 12 amino acids. The V gene end was trimmed by 9 bases and the J gene end by 3 bases; junction bases not matched to a gene: 1. Germline-derived CDR1 and CDR2 are ENHRY and SYGVKD. In nucleotides, the CDR3 is TGTGCCATGGCGGGGGACACCGGGGAGCTGTTTTTT. This codes for CAMAGDTGELFF.

The chain uses TRBV2 and TRBJ1-1; perhaps TRBD1 as D (5 bases). CDR1 and CDR2 from the germline V gene are SNHLY and FYNNEI. The CDR3 has 13 residues. V was trimmed by 7 bases and J by 4 bases, leaving 13 bases between them. The chain's CDR3 is CASKVDSGTEAFF. The CDR3 DNA reads as TGTGCCAGCAAGGTCGACAGTGGCACTGAAGCTTTCTTT. The entire variable domain, with the rest obtained from reference TRBV2 and TRBJ1-1, is as follows: EPEVTQTPSHQVTQMGQEVILRCVPISNHLYFYWYRQILGQKVEFLVSFYNNEISEKSEIFDDQFSVERPDGSNFTLKIRSTKLEDSAMYFCASKVDSGTEAFFGQGTRLTVV.

The chain couples TRBV6-5 to TRBJ1-2; D uncertain. V was pared by 6 bases and J by 6 bases, with 14 bases between. CDR1 and CDR2 (germline): MNHEY, SVGAGI. The CDR3 runs to 13 residues. The CDR3 sequence is CASRGGEVDGYTF. In nucleotides, the CDR3 is TGTGCCAGCAGGGGCGGGGAGGTAGATGGCTACACCTTC.

The table lists this clone with a count of one. The V and J genes are TRBV5-1 and TRBJ1-2; 7 bases line up with TRBD1. The CDR3 loop spans 13 amino acids. Germline loops: CDR1 SGHRS, CDR2 YFSETQ. V dropped 4 bases and J dropped 4; count of bases not matched to a gene: 4. The CDR3 region is CASSARTGYGYTF. Written as DNA, the CDR3 is TGCGCCAGCAGCGCTCGGACAGGCTATGGCTACACCTTC. Drawing the rest from reference TRBV5-1 and TRBJ1-2, the complete variable domain is KAGVTQTPRYLIKTRGQQVTLSCSPISGHRSVSWYQQTPGQGLQFLFEYFSETQRNKGNFPGRFSGRQFSNSRSEMNVSTLELGDSALYLCASSARTGYGYTFGSGTRLTVV.

The rearrangement joins TRBV11-1 to TRBJ2-1, with TRBD1 identical over 9 bases. The CDR3 spans 15 residues. Germline lookup yields CDR1 SGHAT and CDR2 FQDESV (reference sequence). With 4 bases clipped from V and 5 bases from J, the junction kept 6 bases outside the gene matches. DNA for the CDR3: TGTGCCAGCAGCTCCTCCGGGACAGGGCACAATGAGCAGTTCTTC. It translates to CASSSSGTGHNEQFF.

V and J are TRBV11-2 and TRBJ1-2; no clear D gene. The V gene's germline CDR1 is SGHAT and CDR2 FQNNGV. This CDR3 has 16 amino acids. Trimming pared 2 bases from V and 8 bases from J, leaving 21 bases between. The CDR3 DNA reads TGTGCCAGCAGCTTATCGCGGTCACTCCTATCCTGGGGCTACACCTTC. Translated: CASSLSRSLLSWGYTF.

A single count supports this clone. The V gene is TRBV4-2, the J gene TRBJ1-1; D gene unclear. Trimming shortened V by 1 base and J by 7 bases, and 10 bases separated the two germline ends. This CDR3 comprises 13 residues. Germline V gene sequence: CDR1 LGHNA, CDR2 YNFKEQ. The CDR3 nucleotides are TGTGCCAGCAGCCAAGTGGCGGAAGGTGAAGCTTTCTTT. Its translation: CASSQVAEGEAFF.

V is TRBV18 and J is TRBJ2-1, with D perhaps TRBD1 (5 bases). The CDR3 loop spans 15 amino acids. From germline, CDR1 is KGHSH and CDR2 LQKENI. Trimming removed 2 bases at V and 8 bases at J, with 16 bases between. CDR3 in DNA: TGTGCCAGCTCACCAGGGCAGGGAATCGGCGATGAGCAGTTCTTC. The encoded protein is CASSPGQGIGDEQFF.

This clone was seen a few times. This chain joins TRBV3-1 (or the pseudogene TRBV3-2) and TRBJ1-1; no firm D call. Germline-derived CDR1 and CDR2 are LGHDT and YNNKEL (reference sequence). The CDR3 loop spans 13 amino acids. V lost 3 bases and J 2 bases, leaving 7 bases between the germline ends. CDR3 DNA sequence: TGTGCCAGCAGCCACCTCCCCAACACTGAAGCTTTCTTT. The encoded protein is CASSHLPNTEAFF.

V and J are TRBV24-1 and TRBJ1-4; D remains unclear. The germline V and J ends were trimmed by 12 bases and 5 bases, with 18 bases remaining between them. The CDR3 runs 14 residues. CDR1 and CDR2 (germline): KGHDR, SFDVKD. The CDR3 sequence: CAREGGDRNEKLFF. The CDR3 DNA reads as TGTGCCCGGGAAGGTGGGGATCGGAATGAAAAACTGTTTTTT.

The chain has TRBV30 and TRBJ1-6; no firm D call. V was trimmed by 2 bases and J by 5 bases, leaving 7 bases between them. CDR3 length: 13 residues. Germline CDR1 and CDR2: GTSNPN and SVGIG (reference sequence). The DNA for the CDR3 is TGTGCCTGGAGTCGAAGGGATAATTCACCCCTCCACTTT. The encoded protein is CAWSRRDNSPLHF.

The chain employs TRBV6-5 and TRBJ1-6, with TRBD1 matching over 7 bases. The V gene's germline CDR1 is MNHEY and CDR2 SVGAGI. This CDR3 spans 15 amino acids. Germline trimming cut 5 bases from V and 8 bases from J; bases unmatched to any gene: 9. As DNA, the CDR3 is TGTGCCAGCAGTCAAAAGAGGGGGCGGGATTCACCCCTCCACTTT. Residues: CASSQKRGRDSPLHF.

V and J are TRBV12-5 and TRBJ2-2; 7 bases are shared with TRBD2. V gave up 4 bases and J gave up 2 bases; unmatched junction bases: 16. This CDR3 is 19 amino acids long. From germline, CDR1 is LGHNT and CDR2 FRNRAP. The CDR3 DNA reads TGTGCTAGTGGTTCCATCAAAAAGGGGCTAGCGGAAAACACCGGGGAGCTGTTTTTT. It specifies CASGSIKKGLAENTGELFF. The whole variable domain, remainder taken from reference TRBV12-5 and TRBJ2-2, is DARVTQTPRHKVTEMGQEVTMRCQPILGHNTVFWYRQTMMQGLELLAYFRNRAPLDDSGMPKDRFSAEMPDATLATLKIQPSEPRDSAVYFCASGSIKKGLAENTGELFFGEGSRLTVL.

V and J are TRBV24-1 and TRBJ1-5; 9 positions match TRBD1. Per germline, CDR1 KGHDR and CDR2 SFDVKD. The CDR3 length is 13 residues. V shed 12 bases, J shed 5 bases, and the junction held 7 bases outside the gene matches. CDR3 sequence reads: CAPPGQGDQPQHF. The CDR3 region has the DNA TGTGCCCCGCCGGGACAGGGTGATCAGCCCCAGCATTTT.

The chain is built from TRBV28 and TRBJ1-2; TRBD1 might be the D (5 bases). The V gene lost 5 bases and the J gene lost 8 bases, with 21 bases spanning the gap. Germline V gene lookup returns CDR1 MDHEN and CDR2 SYDVKM. CDR3 size: 15 residues. The CDR3 region is CASSPLRGVLRGYTF. The DNA for the CDR3 is TGTGCCAGCAGTCCGTTACGGGGGGTTCTTCGGGGCTACACCTTC.

This clone showed up just once. The J gene is TRBJ1-1, the V gene TRBV6-5; 10 bases agree with TRBD1. This CDR3 spans 15 amino acids. J gave up 2 bases and V 6 bases, and 6 bases lay outside the gene matches. Germline V gene sequence: CDR1 MNHEY, CDR2 SVGAGI. The CDR3 DNA follows: TGTGCCAGCAGGGGGCGGGACAGGGGAAACACTGAAGCTTTCTTT. Amino acids: CASRGRDRGNTEAFF.

The chain combines TRBV10-3 with TRBJ2-7; D possibly uses TRBD1 or TRBD2 (5 bases each). This CDR3 is built from 15 residues. The ends were cut back, 8 bases at V and 0 bases at J, with 17 bases in the middle. Germline assignment: CDR1 ENHRY and CDR2 SYGVKD. CDR3 coding DNA: TGTGCCATCGGGAAGGGCGTCGGGGCCTCCTACGAGCAGTACTTC. Translation gives CAIGKGVGASYEQYF.